These T cell receptor beta chains were read from a single sample in a study of cytomegalovirus exposure and HLA in healthy donors. TCRdb's copy holds only in-frame clones and misses some; the assay was immunoSEQ multiplex PCR. Among approximately 160,000 clones listed, 68% were seen once. The sample consisted of PBMCs. These receptors came from a man between 45 and 60 years old in good health and CMV-seronegative. The CDR3 runs from the conserved cysteine through the conserved F or W. The D gene is left open where the match is weak. Expanded clones get a size class; other rows say once, few or many, or leave the size out.

abundance: .
len: 12
d_gene: .
j_gene: TRBJ2-3
v_gene: TRBV14
CDR3aa: CASSPHTDTQYF
CDR3nt: TGTGCCAGCAGCCCCCACACAGATACGCAGTATTTT

abundance: .
len: 14
d_gene: .
j_gene: TRBJ2-2
v_gene: TRBV19
CDR3aa: CASIPGELTGELFF
CDR3nt: TGTGCCAGTATCCCGGGGGAGCTCACCGGGGAGCTGTTTTTT

abundance: once
len: 14
d_gene: .
j_gene: TRBJ2-1
v_gene: TRBV7-2
CDR3aa: CASSVGGGDNEQFF
CDR3nt: TGTGCCAGCAGCGTCGGCGGAGGGGACAATGAGCAGTTCTTC

abundance: .
len: 14
d_gene: TRBD1
j_gene: TRBJ1-6
v_gene: TRBV11-3
CDR3aa: CASSDPDRVGTLHF
CDR3nt: TGTGCCAGCAGCGACCCGGACAGGGTCGGGACCCTCCACTTT

abundance: .
len: 15
d_gene: TRBD2
j_gene: TRBJ2-1
v_gene: TRBV5-1
CDR3aa: CASSLWAGVNNEQFF
CDR3nt: TGCGCCAGCAGCTTGTGGGCGGGGGTGAACAATGAGCAGTTCTTC

abundance: .
len: 13
d_gene: TRBD1
j_gene: TRBJ2-2
v_gene: TRBV10-3
CDR3aa: CASGQGDTGELFF
CDR3nt: TGTGCCAGTGGACAGGGAGACACCGGGGAGCTGTTTTTT

abundance: once
len: 13
d_gene: .
j_gene: TRBJ1-1
v_gene: TRBV7-9
CDR3aa: CASSLEQYTEAFF
CDR3nt: TGTGCCAGCAGCTTAGAGCAATACACTGAAGCTTTCTTT

abundance: .
len: 15
d_gene: TRBD1
j_gene: TRBJ2-3
v_gene: TRBV5-4
CDR3aa: CASSLGQGSTDTQYF
CDR3nt: TGTGCCAGCAGCTTGGGACAGGGGAGCACAGATACGCAGTATTTT

abundance: few
len: 14
d_gene: TRBD2
j_gene: TRBJ2-7
v_gene: TRBV28
CDR3aa: CASSRGGQTYEQYF
CDR3nt: TGTGCCAGCAGCCGGGGGGGGCAAACCTACGAGCAGTACTTC

abundance: .
len: 14
d_gene: TRBD1
j_gene: TRBJ2-5
v_gene: TRBV6-6
CDR3aa: CASSLDRVQETQYF
CDR3nt: TGTGCCAGCAGTCTCGACAGGGTACAAGAGACCCAGTACTTC

abundance: .
len: 15
d_gene: TRBD2
j_gene: TRBJ2-2
v_gene: TRBV5-1
CDR3aa: CASSFPGGATGELFF
CDR3nt: TGCGCCAGCAGCTTTCCCGGGGGGGCAACCGGGGAGCTGTTTTTT

abundance: few
len: 18
d_gene: .
j_gene: TRBJ1-5
v_gene: TRBV4-3
CDR3aa: CASSRTARAKGSDQPQHF
CDR3nt: TGCGCCAGCAGCCGTACGGCTCGGGCCAAGGGGTCCGATCAGCCCCAGCATTTT

abundance: .
len: 16
d_gene: .
j_gene: TRBJ2-7
v_gene: TRBV28
CDR3aa: CASRRGGGGAGYEQYF
CDR3nt: TGTGCCAGCCGTCGAGGAGGCGGGGGCGCGGGGTACGAGCAGTACTTC

abundance: once
len: 18
d_gene: TRBD2
j_gene: TRBJ2-1
v_gene: TRBV14
CDR3aa: CASSQGLILGLADNEQFF
CDR3nt: TGTGCCAGCAGCCAAGGATTAATATTGGGACTAGCGGACAATGAGCAGTTCTTC

abundance: few
len: 13
d_gene: TRBD2
j_gene: TRBJ2-5
v_gene: TRBV9
CDR3aa: CASSRGGRETQYF
CDR3nt: TGTGCCAGCAGCCGGGGGGGCCGGGAGACCCAGTACTTC

abundance: .
len: 15
d_gene: TRBD1
j_gene: TRBJ2-1
v_gene: TRBV6-1
CDR3aa: CATNREGAGRNEQFF
CDR3nt: TGTGCCACCAACCGAGAGGGGGCAGGTAGAAATGAGCAGTTCTTC

abundance: .
len: 15
d_gene: .
j_gene: TRBJ1-1
v_gene: TRBV9
CDR3aa: CASSPPHLGDTEAFF
CDR3nt: TGTGCCAGCAGCCCCCCGCACTTAGGGGACACTGAAGCTTTCTTT

abundance: few
len: 16
d_gene: .
j_gene: TRBJ1-5
v_gene: TRBV7-2
CDR3aa: CASSLEGRGGNQPQHF
CDR3nt: TGTGCCAGCAGCTTAGAGGGGCGCGGTGGCAATCAGCCCCAGCATTTT

abundance: few
len: 15
d_gene: TRBD1
j_gene: TRBJ2-7
v_gene: TRBV4-1
CDR3aa: CASSQYTGGGYEQYF
CDR3nt: TGCGCCAGCAGCCAATACACAGGGGGCGGCTACGAGCAGTACTTC

abundance: .
len: 14
d_gene: .
j_gene: TRBJ2-1
v_gene: TRBV5-1
CDR3aa: CASSLGTPDNEQFF
CDR3nt: TGCGCCAGCAGCTTGGGGACACCTGACAATGAGCAGTTCTTC

abundance: .
len: 16
d_gene: TRBD2
j_gene: TRBJ2-1
v_gene: TRBV5-1
CDR3aa: CASSLSAVTSGSEQFF
CDR3nt: TGCGCCAGCAGCTTGTCAGCAGTTACTAGCGGGTCTGAGCAGTTCTTC

abundance: .
len: 14
d_gene: .
j_gene: TRBJ2-6
v_gene: TRBV5-1
CDR3aa: CASSSSSGANVLTF
CDR3nt: TGCGCCAGCAGCTCGAGTTCGGGGGCCAACGTCCTGACTTTC

abundance: .
len: 14
d_gene: TRBD1
j_gene: TRBJ1-5
v_gene: TRBV6-5
CDR3aa: CASSYSGQGQPQHF
CDR3nt: TGTGCCAGCAGTTACTCGGGACAGGGGCAGCCCCAGCATTTT

abundance: .
len: 12
d_gene: .
j_gene: TRBJ2-7
v_gene: TRBV29-1
CDR3aa: CSVEDQGYEQYF
CDR3nt: TGCAGCGTTGAAGACCAGGGCTACGAGCAGTACTTC